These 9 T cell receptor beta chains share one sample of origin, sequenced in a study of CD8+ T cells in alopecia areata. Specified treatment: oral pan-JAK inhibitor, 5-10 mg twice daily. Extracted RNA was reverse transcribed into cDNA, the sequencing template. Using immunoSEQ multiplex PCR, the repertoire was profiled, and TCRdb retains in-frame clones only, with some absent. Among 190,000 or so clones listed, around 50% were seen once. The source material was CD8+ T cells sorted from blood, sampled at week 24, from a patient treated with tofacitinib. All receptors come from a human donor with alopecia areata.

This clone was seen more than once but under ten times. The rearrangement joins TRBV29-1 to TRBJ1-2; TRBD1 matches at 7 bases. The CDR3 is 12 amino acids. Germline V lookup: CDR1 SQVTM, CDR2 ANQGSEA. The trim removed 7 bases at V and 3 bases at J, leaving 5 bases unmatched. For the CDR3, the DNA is TGCAGCGCGAACCAGGGGGACTATGGCTACACCTTC. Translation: CSANQGDYGYTF. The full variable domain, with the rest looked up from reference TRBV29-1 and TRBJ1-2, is SAVISQKPSRDICQRGTSLTIQCQVDSQVTMMFWYRQQPGQSLTLIATANQGSEATYESGFVIDKFPISRPNLTFSTLTVSNMSPEDSSIYLCSANQGDYGYTFGSGTRLTVV.

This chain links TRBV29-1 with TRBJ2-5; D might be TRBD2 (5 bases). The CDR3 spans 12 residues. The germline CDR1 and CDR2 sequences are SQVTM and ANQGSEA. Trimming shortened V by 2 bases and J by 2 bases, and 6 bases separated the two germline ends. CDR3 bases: TGCAGCGTTGAAACGGGACAAGAGACCCAGTACTTC. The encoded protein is CSVETGQETQYF.

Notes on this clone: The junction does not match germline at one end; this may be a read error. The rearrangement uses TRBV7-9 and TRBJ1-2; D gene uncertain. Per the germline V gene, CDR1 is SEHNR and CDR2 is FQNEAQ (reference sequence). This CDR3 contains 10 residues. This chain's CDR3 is CASSRQEDRF. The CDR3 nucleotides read TGTGCCAGCAGTCGCCAGGAGGACCGATTC.

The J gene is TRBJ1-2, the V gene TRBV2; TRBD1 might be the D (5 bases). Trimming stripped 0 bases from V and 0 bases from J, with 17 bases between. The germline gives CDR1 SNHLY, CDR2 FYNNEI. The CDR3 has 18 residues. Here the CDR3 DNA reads TGTGCCAGCAGTGAAGCGCTTGGGCAGGGTATTTCTAACTATGGCTACACCTTC. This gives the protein CASSEALGQGISNYGYTF.

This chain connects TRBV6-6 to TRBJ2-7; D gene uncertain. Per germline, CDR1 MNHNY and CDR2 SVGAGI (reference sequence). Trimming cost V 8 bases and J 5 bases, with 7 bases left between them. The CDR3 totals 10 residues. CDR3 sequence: CASRGDEQYF. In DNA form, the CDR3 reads TGTGCCAGCCGTGGGGACGAGCAGTACTTC.

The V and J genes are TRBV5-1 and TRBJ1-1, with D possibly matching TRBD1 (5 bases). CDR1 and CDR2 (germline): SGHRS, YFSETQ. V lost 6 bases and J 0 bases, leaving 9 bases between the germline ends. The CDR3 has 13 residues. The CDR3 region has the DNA TGCGCCAGCAAGGGGTCTGTGAACACTGAAGCTTTCTTT. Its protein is CASKGSVNTEAFF.

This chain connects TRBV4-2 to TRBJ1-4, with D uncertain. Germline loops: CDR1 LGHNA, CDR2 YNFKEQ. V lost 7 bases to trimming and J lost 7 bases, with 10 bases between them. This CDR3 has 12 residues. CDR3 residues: CASTGRGEKLFF. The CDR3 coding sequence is TGTGCCAGCACCGGCCGCGGTGAAAAACTGTTTTTT.

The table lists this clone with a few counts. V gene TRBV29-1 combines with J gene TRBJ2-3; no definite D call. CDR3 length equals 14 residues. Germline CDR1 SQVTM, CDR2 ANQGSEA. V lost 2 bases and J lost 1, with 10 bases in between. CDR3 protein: CSVERSQGTDTQYF. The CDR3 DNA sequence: TGCAGCGTTGAAAGATCCCAGGGCACAGATACGCAGTATTTT.

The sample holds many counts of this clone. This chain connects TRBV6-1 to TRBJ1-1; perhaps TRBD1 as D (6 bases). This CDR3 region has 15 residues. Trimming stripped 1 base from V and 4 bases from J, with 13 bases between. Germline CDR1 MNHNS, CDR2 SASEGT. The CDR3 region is CASSEDGGGGTEAFF. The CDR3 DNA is TGTGCCAGCAGTGAAGACGGGGGCGGTGGCACTGAAGCTTTCTTT.